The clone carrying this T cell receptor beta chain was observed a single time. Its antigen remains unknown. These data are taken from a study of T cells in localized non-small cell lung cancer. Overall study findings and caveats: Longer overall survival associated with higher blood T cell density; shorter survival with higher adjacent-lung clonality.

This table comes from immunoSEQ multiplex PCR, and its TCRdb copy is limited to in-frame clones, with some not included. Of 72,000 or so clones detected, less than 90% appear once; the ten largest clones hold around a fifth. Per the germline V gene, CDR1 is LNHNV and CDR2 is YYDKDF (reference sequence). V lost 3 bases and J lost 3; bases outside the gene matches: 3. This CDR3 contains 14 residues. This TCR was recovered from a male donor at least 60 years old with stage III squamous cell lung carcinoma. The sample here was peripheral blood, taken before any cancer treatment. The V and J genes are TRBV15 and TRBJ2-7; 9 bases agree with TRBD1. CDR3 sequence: CATSRGDRDYEQYF. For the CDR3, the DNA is TGTGCCACCAGCAGGGGGGACAGGGACTACGAGCAGTACTTC.